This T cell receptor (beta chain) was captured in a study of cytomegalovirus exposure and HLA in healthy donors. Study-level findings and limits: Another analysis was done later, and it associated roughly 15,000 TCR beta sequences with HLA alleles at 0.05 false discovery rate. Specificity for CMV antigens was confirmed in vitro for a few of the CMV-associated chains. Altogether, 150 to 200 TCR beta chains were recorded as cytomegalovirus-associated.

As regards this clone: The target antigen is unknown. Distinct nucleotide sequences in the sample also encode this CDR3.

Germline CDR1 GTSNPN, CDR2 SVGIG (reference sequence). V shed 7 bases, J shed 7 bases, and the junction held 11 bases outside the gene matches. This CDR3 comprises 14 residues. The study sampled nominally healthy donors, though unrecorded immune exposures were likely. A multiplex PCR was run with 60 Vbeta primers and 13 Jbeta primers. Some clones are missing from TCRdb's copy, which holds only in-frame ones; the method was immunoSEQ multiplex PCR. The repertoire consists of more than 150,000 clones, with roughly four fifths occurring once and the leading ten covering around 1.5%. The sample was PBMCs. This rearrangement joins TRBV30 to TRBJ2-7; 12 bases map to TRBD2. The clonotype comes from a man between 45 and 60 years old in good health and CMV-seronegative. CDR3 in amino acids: CAFRLAGVWHEQYF. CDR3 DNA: TGTGCCTTCAGACTAGCGGGAGTATGGCATGAGCAGTACTTC.